The clone carrying this T cell receptor beta chain appeared many times. TCRdb passed the RT-PCR reads through MiXCR, listing each CDR3 protein once. The profile shows approximately 720,000 distinct CDR3 sequences, 11% to 15% of them singletons. J gave up 9 bases and V 5 bases, and 10 bases lay outside the gene matches. The CDR3 has 14 amino acids. CDR1 and CDR2 (germline): SGHTA, FQGNSA. The clonotype originates from a female donor in good health, serving as a healthy control. The sequenced sample was memory CD4+ T cells from blood. V is TRBV7-2 and J is TRBJ2-1; 7 bases fit TRBD2. The CDR3 DNA sequence: TGTGCCAGCAGCCTCTTATACAAGCGGGGTGAGCAGTTCTTC. It codes for CASSLLYKRGEQFF.